This TCR beta chain was recorded in a study of glioma-infiltrating T cells after dendritic cell vaccination. TCRdb's copy holds only in-frame clones and misses some; the assay was immunoSEQ multiplex PCR. The table records 90,000 to 95,000 clones, about 81% of them present only once. Specified time point: after dendritic cell vaccination, including at tumor progression/relapse. Isocitrate dehydrogenase mutation was absent in all glioblastoma patients. The receptor's source is a human donor with glioblastoma. This sample comprised blood, obtained after dendritic cell vaccination.

CDR3 DNA sequence: TGCAGCGTTGGCCCGGGAACAGACATTCAGTACTTC. It yields the protein CSVGPGTDIQYF. This chain joins TRBV29-1 and TRBJ2-4; perhaps TRBD2 as D (5 bases). With 4 bases removed from V and 8 bases from J, the gap between germline ends came to 12 bases. The CDR3 loop spans 12 amino acids. The germline V gene has CDR1 SQVTM and CDR2 ANQGSEA. The full variable domain, with the rest looked up from reference TRBV29-1 and TRBJ2-4, is SAVISQKPSRDICQRGTSLTIQCQVDSQVTMMFWYRQQPGQSLTLIATANQGSEATYESGFVIDKFPISRPNLTFSTLTVSNMSPEDSSIYLCSVGPGTDIQYFGAGTRLSVL.